Sequencing of this TCR beta chain was carried out in a study of blood T cell repertoires in COVID-19. Whole-study context: Spain, Italy and the United States supplied samples that represented acute and convalescent COVID-19. Sample material is recorded as cDNA or gDNA derived from T cells, B-cell-depleted T cells, or PBMCs.

Produced via immunoSEQ multiplex PCR; TCRdb's table is partial and in-frame only. The sample has some 170,000 clones, around 85% seen once. Germline-derived CDR1 and CDR2 are LNHNV and YYDKDF (reference sequence). J was trimmed by 2 bases and V by 5 bases; bases with no gene match: 2. The CDR3 is 14 residues long. The TCR sequence derives from a woman aged 60-75 years with acute or convalescent COVID-19. Sequenced sample: peripheral blood. J is TRBJ2-7 and V is TRBV15, with 11 positions matching TRBD1. The CDR3 nucleotides read TGTGCCACCAGCGGGGACAGGGGGACCTACGAGCAGTACTTC. This translates into CATSGDRGTYEQYF.